This note documents a single TCR beta chain sequence. The CDR3 spans 15 residues. CDR1 is MDHEN, CDR2 SYDVKM, per germline. V trimming: 8 bases; J trimming: 11 bases; junction bases outside the gene matches: 17. This entry comes from a study of blood T cells in healthy people across ages. The authors ran a second PCR of roughly 7 to 11 cycles using a sample-barcoded 5' primer and a J-beta primer mix. TCRdb itself ran the 5' RACE reads through MiXCR, one entry per CDR3 protein. The repertoire consists of 1.5 million to 2 million distinct CDR3 sequences, with 28% occurring once and the leading ten covering 7.7%.

V and J are TRBV28 and TRBJ2-5; 10 nucleotides line up with TRBD2. The sequenced material came from blood. The source of this sequence is a woman under 40 in good health. CDR3 nucleotide sequence: TGTGCCAGCGGGCGAAGCGGGGGGGCCGTTTATGAGCAGTACTTC. It is translated as CASGRSGGAVYEQYF.